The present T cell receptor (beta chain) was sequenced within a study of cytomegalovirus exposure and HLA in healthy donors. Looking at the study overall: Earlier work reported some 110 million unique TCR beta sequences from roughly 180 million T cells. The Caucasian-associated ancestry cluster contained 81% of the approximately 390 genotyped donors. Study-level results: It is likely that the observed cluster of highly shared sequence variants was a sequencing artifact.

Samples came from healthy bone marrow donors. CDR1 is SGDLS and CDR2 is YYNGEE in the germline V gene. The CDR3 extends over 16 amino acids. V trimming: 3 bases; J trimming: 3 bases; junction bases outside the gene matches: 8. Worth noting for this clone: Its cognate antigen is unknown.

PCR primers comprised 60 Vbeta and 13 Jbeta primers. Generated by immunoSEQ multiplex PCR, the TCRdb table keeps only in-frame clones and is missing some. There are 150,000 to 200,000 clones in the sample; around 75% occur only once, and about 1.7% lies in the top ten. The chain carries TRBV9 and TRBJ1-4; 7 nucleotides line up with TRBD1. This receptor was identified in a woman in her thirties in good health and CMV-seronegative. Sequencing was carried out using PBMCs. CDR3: CASSATPGQSNEKLFF. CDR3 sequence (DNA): TGTGCCAGCAGCGCAACACCGGGACAGTCTAATGAAAAACTGTTTTTT.